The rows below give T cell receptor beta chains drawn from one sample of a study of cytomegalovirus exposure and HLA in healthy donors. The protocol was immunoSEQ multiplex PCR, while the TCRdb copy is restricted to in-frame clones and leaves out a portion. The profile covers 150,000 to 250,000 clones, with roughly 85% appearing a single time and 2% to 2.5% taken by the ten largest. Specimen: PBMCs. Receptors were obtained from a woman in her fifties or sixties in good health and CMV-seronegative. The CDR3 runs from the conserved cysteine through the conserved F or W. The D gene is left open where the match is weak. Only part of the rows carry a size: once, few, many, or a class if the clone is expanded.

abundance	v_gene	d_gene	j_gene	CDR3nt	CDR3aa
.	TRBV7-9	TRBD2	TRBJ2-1	TGTGCCAGCAGCCAGCTAGCGGGAGGGAATATGAATGAGCAGTTCTTC	CASSQLAGGNMNEQFF
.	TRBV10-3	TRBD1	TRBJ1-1	TGTGCCATCAGTGAGGGACAGGGGATCACTGAAGCTTTCTTT	CAISEGQGITEAFF
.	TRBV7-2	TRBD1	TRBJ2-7	TGTGCCAGCAGCATGGACAGGGGCTACTACGAGCAGTACTTC	CASSMDRGYYEQYF
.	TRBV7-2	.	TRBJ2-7	TGTGCCAGCAGCTTAGATCCCCGGGGGGAGCAGTACTTC	CASSLDPRGEQYF
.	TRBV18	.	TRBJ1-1	TGTGCCAGCTCACCACGGCCAGACACTGAAGCTTTCTTT	CASSPRPDTEAFF
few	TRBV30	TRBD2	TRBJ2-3	TGTGCCTGGGCAGGACTAGCGGGGGTCACAGATACGCAGTATTTT	CAWAGLAGVTDTQYF
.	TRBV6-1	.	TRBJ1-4	TGTGCCAGCAGTGAAGCCAGACACATTGAAAAACTGTTTTTT	CASSEARHIEKLFF
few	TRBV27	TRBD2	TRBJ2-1	TGTGCCAGCAGACCCCGACTAGCGGGAGAAGAGAATGAGCAGTTCTTC	CASRPRLAGEENEQFF
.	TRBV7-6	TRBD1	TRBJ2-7	TGTGCCAGCAGCTGGGGACAGTTCTACGAGCAGTACTTC	CASSWGQFYEQYF
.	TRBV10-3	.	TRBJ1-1	TGTGCCATTGGGGGGTCGGAGCTACAGGAGAACACTGAAGCTTTCTTT	CAIGGSELQENTEAFF
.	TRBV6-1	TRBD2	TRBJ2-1	TGTGCCAGCATGAGGGGAAGCGGGAGGCGCAATGAGCAGTTCTTC	CASMRGSGRRNEQFF
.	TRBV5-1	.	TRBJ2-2	TGCGCCAGCAGCTCTGCCGCGGGAACCGGGGAGCTGTTTTTT	CASSSAAGTGELFF
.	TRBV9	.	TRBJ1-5	TGTGCCAGCAGCGTAGAGGACTCCAATCAGCCCCAGCATTTT	CASSVEDSNQPQHF
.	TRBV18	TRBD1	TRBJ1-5	TGTGCCAGCTCACCTACACCTGGACAGGGCAATCAGCCCCAGCATTTT	CASSPTPGQGNQPQHF
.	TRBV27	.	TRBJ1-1	TGTGCCAGCCGCTGGGGAGTTCTAGGGGAAGCTTTCTTT	CASRWGVLGEAFF
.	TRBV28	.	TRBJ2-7	TGTGCCAGCAGTTTAAACAATTCCCCCTACGAGCAGTACTTC	CASSLNNSPYEQYF
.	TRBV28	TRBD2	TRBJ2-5	TGTGCCAGCAGATCAAGCGCGGGAGGCCCGGAGGGGACCCAGTACTTC	CASRSSAGGPEGTQYF
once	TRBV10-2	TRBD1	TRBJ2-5	TGCGCCAGCAGTGAGCCCTTGGGACAGCTTCATCAAGAGACCCAGTACTTC	CASSEPLGQLHQETQYF
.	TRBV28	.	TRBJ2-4	TGTGCCAGCACCATTACCGGGACTGCCAAAAACATTCAGTACTTC	CASTITGTAKNIQYF
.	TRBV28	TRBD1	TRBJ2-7	TGTGCCAGCAGTTTATGGGGCTTTGGGGACAGGGCCCGCGAGCAGTACTTC	CASSLWGFGDRAREQYF
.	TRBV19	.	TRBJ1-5	TGTGCCAGTAGATTGGAGGGGTGGGATCAGCCCCAGCATTTT	CASRLEGWDQPQHF